This T cell receptor (beta chain) appears in the sequencing data of a study of shared clonotypes between healthy human individuals. Study-wide background: CD4 naive and memory got three plates each, CD8 naive two, CD8 memory one.

Produced via immunoSEQ multiplex PCR; TCRdb's table is partial and in-frame only. The sample carries 600,000 to 750,000 clones, about three quarters recorded once. Germline CDR1 is LNHNV and CDR2 is YYDKDF (reference sequence). This CDR3 comprises 19 residues. V was clipped by 2 bases and J by 1 base, with 23 bases between them. Sequenced input: memory CD4+ T cells sorted from blood. The subset denotes: CD45RA-negative fraction. The TCR was taken from a woman in her twenties or thirties in good health. The rearrangement links TRBV15 to TRBJ2-5, with D possibly matching TRBD2 (6 bases). The CDR3 spells CATSRQRGRNLNVQETQYF. As DNA, the CDR3 is TGTGCCACCAGCAGACAACGGGGGAGGAACCTCAACGTCCAAGAGACCCAGTACTTC.